This TCR beta chain was retrieved from a study of blood T cell repertoires in COVID-19. The wider study: PBMCs, B-cell-depleted T cells, or T cells were the source of the cDNA or gDNA that made up the material.

Methods used by the authors: Estimated nucleated cell counts came from reference gene primer amplification. TCRdb's copy holds only in-frame clones and misses some; the assay was immunoSEQ multiplex PCR. V and J calls and clone size are as listed in that table; D and trimming were resolved from the DNA. The sample has roughly 200,000 clones; about 88% are singletons. The V and J ends lost 5 bases and 0 bases respectively, with 10 bases between them. The CDR3 sequence is 15 residues long. CDR1 MNHEY and CDR2 SVGAGI come from the germline V gene. The rearrangement joins TRBV6-5 to TRBJ1-4, with D hard to call. The clonotype originates from a woman aged 40 to 55 with acute COVID-19. Material for sequencing was PBMCs or T cells enriched from blood (not recorded which). The CDR3 spells CASSPRSATNEKLFF. CDR3 DNA: TGTGCCAGCAGTCCTCGTTCAGCAACTAATGAAAAACTGTTTTTT.